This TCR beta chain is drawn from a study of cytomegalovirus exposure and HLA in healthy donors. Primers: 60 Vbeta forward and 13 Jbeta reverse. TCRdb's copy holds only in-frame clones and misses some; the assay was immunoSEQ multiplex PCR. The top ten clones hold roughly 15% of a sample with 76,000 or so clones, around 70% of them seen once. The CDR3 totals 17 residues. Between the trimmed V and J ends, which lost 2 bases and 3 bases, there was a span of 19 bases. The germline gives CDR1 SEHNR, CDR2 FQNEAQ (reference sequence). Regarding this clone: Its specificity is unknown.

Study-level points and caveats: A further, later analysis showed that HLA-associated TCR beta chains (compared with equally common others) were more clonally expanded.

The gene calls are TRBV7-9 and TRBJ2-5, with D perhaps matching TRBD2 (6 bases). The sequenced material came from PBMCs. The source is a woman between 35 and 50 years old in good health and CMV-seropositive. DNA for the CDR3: TGTGCCAGCAGCTTATTGCGTCGGGGGACGGGTAAAGAGACCCAGTACTTC. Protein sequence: CASSLLRRGTGKETQYF.